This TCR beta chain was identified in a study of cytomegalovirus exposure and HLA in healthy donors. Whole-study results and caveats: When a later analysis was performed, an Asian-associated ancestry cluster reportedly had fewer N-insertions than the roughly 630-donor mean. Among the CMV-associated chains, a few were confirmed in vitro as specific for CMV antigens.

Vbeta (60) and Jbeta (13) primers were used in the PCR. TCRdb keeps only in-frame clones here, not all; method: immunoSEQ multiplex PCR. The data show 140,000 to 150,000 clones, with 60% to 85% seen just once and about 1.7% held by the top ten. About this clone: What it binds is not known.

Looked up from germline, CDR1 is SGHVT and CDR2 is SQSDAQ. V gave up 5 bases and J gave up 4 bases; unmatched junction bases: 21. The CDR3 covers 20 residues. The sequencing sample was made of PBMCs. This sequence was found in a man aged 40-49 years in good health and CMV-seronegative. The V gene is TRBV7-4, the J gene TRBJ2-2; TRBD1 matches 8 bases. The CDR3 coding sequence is TGTGCCAGCAGCCCGGCCAGGGGGCCTCCCGCCGACGGAGTCACCGGGGAGCTGTTTTTT. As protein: CASSPARGPPADGVTGELFF.